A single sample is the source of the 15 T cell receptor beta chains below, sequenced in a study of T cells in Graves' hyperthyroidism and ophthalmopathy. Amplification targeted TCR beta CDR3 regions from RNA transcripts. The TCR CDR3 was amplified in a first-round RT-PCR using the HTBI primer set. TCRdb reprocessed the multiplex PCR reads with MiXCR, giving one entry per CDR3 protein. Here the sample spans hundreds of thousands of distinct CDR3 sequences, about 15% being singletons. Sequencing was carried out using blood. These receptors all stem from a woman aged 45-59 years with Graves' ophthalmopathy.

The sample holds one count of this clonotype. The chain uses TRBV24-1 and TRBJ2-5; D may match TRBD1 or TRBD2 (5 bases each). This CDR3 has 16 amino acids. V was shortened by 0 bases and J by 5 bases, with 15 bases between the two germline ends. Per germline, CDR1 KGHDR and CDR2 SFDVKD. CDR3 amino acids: CATSDLRAGSMETQYF. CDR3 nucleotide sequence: TGTGCCACCAGTGATTTGCGTGCAGGGAGTATGGAGACCCAGTACTTC.

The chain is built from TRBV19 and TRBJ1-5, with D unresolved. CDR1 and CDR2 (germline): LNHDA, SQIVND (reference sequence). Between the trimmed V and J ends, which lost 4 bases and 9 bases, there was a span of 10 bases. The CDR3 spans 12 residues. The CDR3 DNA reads TGTGCCAGTAGTAGCCCCCATCGGCCCCAGCATTTT. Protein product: CASSSPHRPQHF.

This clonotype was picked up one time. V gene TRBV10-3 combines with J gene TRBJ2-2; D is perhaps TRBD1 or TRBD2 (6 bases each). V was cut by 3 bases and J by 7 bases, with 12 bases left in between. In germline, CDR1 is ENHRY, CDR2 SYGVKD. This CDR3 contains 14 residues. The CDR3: CAISDLQGLGELFF. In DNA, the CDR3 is TGTGCCATCAGTGACCTACAGGGACTCGGGGAGCTGTTTTTT.

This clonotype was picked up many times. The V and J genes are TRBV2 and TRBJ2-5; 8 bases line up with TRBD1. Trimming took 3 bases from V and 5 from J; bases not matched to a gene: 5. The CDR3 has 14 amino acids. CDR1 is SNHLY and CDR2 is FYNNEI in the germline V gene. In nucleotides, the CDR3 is TGTGCCAGCAGTGACCAGGGGGCCGAGGAGACCCAGTACTTC. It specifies CASSDQGAEETQYF.

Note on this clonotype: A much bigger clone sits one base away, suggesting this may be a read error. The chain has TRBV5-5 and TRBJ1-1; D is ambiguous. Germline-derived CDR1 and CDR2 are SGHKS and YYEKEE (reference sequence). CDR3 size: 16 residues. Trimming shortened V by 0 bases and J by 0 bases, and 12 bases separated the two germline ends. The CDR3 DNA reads TGTGCCAGCAGCTTGGGTCGGGAGCAGGTGAACACTGAAGCTTTCTTT. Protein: CASSLGREQVNTEAFF.

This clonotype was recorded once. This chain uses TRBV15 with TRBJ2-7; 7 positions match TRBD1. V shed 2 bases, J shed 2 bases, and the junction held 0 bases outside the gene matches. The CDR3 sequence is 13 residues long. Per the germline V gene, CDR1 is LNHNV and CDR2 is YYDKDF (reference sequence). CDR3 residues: CATSRQGAYEQYF. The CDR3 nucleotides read TGTGCCACCAGCAGACAGGGGGCCTACGAGCAGTACTTC.

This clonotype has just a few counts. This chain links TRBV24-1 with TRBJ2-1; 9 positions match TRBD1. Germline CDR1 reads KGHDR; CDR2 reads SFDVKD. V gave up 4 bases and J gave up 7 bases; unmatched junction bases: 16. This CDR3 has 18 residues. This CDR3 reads CATSDSTPGQGTGNEQFF. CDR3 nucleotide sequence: TGTGCCACCAGTGACTCCACCCCCGGACAGGGGACTGGAAATGAGCAGTTCTTC.

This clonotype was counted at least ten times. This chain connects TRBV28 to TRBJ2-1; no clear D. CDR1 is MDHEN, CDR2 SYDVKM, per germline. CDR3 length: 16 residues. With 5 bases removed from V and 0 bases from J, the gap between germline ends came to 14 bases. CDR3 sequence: CASSPLTWSSYNEQFF. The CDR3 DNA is TGTGCCAGCAGTCCCCTCACATGGAGCTCCTACAATGAGCAGTTCTTC.

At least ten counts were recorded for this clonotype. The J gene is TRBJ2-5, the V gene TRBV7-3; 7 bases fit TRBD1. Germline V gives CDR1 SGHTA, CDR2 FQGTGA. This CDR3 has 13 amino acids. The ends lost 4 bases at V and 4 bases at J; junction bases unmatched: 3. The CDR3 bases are TGTGCCAGCAGCTCCCGGGACAGAGAGACCCAGTACTTC. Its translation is CASSSRDRETQYF.

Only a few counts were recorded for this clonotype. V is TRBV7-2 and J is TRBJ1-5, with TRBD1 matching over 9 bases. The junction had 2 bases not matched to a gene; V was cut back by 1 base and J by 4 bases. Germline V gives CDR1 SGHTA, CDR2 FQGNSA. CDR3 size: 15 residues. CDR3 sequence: CASSLDRGLNQPQHF. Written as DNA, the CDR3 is TGTGCCAGCAGCTTAGACAGGGGGCTTAATCAGCCCCAGCATTTT.

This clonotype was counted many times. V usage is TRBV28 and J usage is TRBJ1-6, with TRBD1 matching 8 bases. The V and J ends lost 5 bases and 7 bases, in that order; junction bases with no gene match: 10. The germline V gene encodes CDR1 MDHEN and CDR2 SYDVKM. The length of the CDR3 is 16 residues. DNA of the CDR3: TGTGCCAGCAGTATACCGCAGGGGGCAGAGAATTCACCCCTCCACTTT. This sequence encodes CASSIPQGAENSPLHF.

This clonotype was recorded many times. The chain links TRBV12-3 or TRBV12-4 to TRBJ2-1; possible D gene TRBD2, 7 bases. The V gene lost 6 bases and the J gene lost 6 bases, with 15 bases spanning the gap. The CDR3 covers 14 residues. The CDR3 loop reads CASRRGGFSNEQFF. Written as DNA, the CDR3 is TGTGCCAGCAGGAGGGGGGGGTTCAGCAATGAGCAGTTCTTC.

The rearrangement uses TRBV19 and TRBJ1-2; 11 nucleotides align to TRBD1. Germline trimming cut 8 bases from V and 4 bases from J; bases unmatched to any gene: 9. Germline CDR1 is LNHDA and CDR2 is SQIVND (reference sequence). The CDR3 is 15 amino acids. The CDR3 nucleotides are TGTGCCAGTGACAGGGGACAGGGGGATGCCTATGGCTACACCTTC. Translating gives CASDRGQGDAYGYTF.

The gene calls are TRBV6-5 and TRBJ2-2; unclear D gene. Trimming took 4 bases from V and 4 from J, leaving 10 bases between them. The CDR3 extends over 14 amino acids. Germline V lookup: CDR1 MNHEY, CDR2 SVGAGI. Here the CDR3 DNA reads TGTGCCAGCAGTTGGGTGGTGGGCACCGGGGAGCTGTTTTTT. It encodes CASSWVVGTGELFF.

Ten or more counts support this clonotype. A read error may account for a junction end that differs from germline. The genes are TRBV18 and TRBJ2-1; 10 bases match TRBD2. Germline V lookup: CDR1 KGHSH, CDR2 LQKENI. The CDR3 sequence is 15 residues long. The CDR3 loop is CASSAPSGSDNEQFF. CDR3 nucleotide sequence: TGTGCCAGCTCAGCACCTAGCGGGAGCGACAATGAGCAGTTCTTC.